This is a list of T cell receptor beta chains from one sample in a study of T cell responses to AZD1222 COVID-19 vaccine. Assay: immunoSEQ multiplex PCR; the TCRdb copy retains only in-frame clones and omits some. The sample lists more than 85,000 clones; 82% were seen once. Specimen: peripheral blood, collected on day 0 of AZD1222 vaccination. All receptors come from an adult in good health. Each CDR3 is given with its conserved first and last residue. D genes are given only for firm matches. Expanded clones get a size class; other rows say once, few or many, or leave the size out.

CDR3: CASSLPPNFYGYTF; DNA: TGCGCCAGCAGCTTGCCCCCTAATTTCTATGGCTACACCTTC; J: TRBJ1-2; D: NA; size: few; V: TRBV5-1; length: 14
CDR3: CATSRGRRTSNQPQHF; DNA: TGTGCCACCAGCAGGGGGCGACGGACGAGCAATCAGCCCCAGCATTTT; J: TRBJ1-5; D: NA; size: NA; V: TRBV15; length: 16
CDR3: CASSYGTNSYEQYF; DNA: TGTGCCAGCAGTTACGGGACTAACTCCTACGAGCAGTACTTC; J: TRBJ2-7; D: TRBD2; size: few; V: TRBV6-2/TRBV6-3; length: 14
CDR3: CASRRGGYEKLFF; DNA: TGTGCCAGCCGGAGGGGGGGGTATGAAAAACTGTTTTTT; J: TRBJ1-4; D: NA; size: NA; V: TRBV12-3/TRBV12-4; length: 13
CDR3: CASTSGTGFSHGYTF; DNA: TGTGCCAGTACGAGCGGGACAGGGTTTTCACACGGCTACACCTTC; J: TRBJ1-2; D: TRBD1; size: once; V: TRBV19; length: 15
CDR3: CSASSRGNEKLFF; DNA: TGCAGTGCTAGTTCCAGGGGTAATGAAAAACTGTTTTTT; J: TRBJ1-4; D: NA; size: NA; V: TRBV20-1; length: 13
CDR3: CASSLEGGYTF; DNA: TGTGCCAGCAGCTTAGAGGGAGGCTACACCTTC; J: TRBJ1-2; D: NA; size: NA; V: TRBV7-2; length: 11
CDR3: CASTPYQVNTEAFF; DNA: TGTGCCAGCACTCCATACCAAGTGAACACTGAAGCTTTCTTT; J: TRBJ1-1; D: NA; size: NA; V: TRBV2; length: 14
CDR3: CASSGGTGSFYGYTF; DNA: TGTGCCAGCAGCGGTGGGACAGGGTCTTTCTATGGCTACACCTTC; J: TRBJ1-2; D: TRBD1; size: NA; V: TRBV5-5; length: 15
CDR3: CASSLVMSSGANVLTF; DNA: TGTGCCAGCAGCTTGGTTATGTCTTCTGGGGCCAACGTCCTGACTTTC; J: TRBJ2-6; D: NA; size: NA; V: TRBV5-4; length: 16
CDR3: CASKGGTALYNEQFF; DNA: TGTGCCAGCAAAGGGGGGACGGCACTCTACAATGAGCAGTTCTTC; J: TRBJ2-1; D: NA; size: NA; V: TRBV2; length: 15
CDR3: CASSIKTANTEAFF; DNA: TGTGCCAGCAGCATCAAGACAGCCAACACTGAAGCTTTCTTT; J: TRBJ1-1; D: NA; size: NA; V: TRBV6-5; length: 14
CDR3: CASGFRSGFGLNYGYTF; DNA: TGTGCTAGTGGTTTTAGGTCTGGCTTTGGGCTCAACTATGGCTACACCTTC; J: TRBJ1-2; D: NA; size: NA; V: TRBV12-5; length: 17
CDR3: CASSQRQGSGETQYF; DNA: TGTGCCAGTAGTCAGAGACAGGGGTCGGGAGAGACCCAGTACTTC; J: TRBJ2-5; D: TRBD1; size: NA; V: TRBV19; length: 15
CDR3: CASSPVGGGGGTEAFF; DNA: TGTGCCAGCAGCCCAGTGGGCGGCGGCGGGGGCACTGAAGCTTTCTTT; J: TRBJ1-1; D: NA; size: NA; V: TRBV7-9; length: 16
CDR3: CASSSTGVWYGYTF; DNA: TGTGCCAGCAGTTCGACAGGGGTTTGGTATGGCTACACCTTC; J: TRBJ1-2; D: TRBD1; size: NA; V: TRBV6-5; length: 14
CDR3: CASSRDRVSPLHF; DNA: TGTGCTAGCAGCCGCGACAGGGTTTCACCCCTCCACTTT; J: TRBJ1-6; D: TRBD1; size: NA; V: TRBV7-7; length: 13
CDR3: CASSDLAGGLNEQFF; DNA: TGTGCCAGCAGTGACCTAGCGGGGGGGTTAAATGAGCAGTTCTTC; J: TRBJ2-1; D: TRBD2; size: NA; V: TRBV27; length: 15
CDR3: CASSYSTRPQEQYF; DNA: TGTGCCAGCAGTTACTCGACCAGGCCCCAAGAGCAGTACTTC; J: TRBJ2-7; D: NA; size: NA; V: TRBV6-2/TRBV6-3; length: 14
CDR3: CASSQESSPTYEQYF; DNA: TGCGCCAGCAGCCAAGAGTCGAGCCCCACCTACGAGCAGTACTTC; J: TRBJ2-7; D: NA; size: NA; V: TRBV4-3; length: 15
CDR3: CASSQEGEGLDYGYTF; DNA: TGCGCCAGCAGCCAAGAGGGGGAAGGGTTGGACTATGGCTACACCTTC; J: TRBJ1-2; D: NA; size: NA; V: TRBV4-1; length: 16
CDR3: CASSFPGTGSHEQYF; DNA: TGTGCCAGCAGCTTCCCCGGGACAGGGTCACACGAGCAGTACTTC; J: TRBJ2-7; D: TRBD1; size: few; V: TRBV5-6; length: 15
CDR3: CASSQLGNANTEAFF; DNA: TGTGCCAGCAGCCAATTGGGGAACGCGAACACTGAAGCTTTCTTT; J: TRBJ1-1; D: NA; size: NA; V: TRBV11-2; length: 15
CDR3: CASSESRGGSDNSPLHF; DNA: TGCGCCAGCAGTGAAAGTCGAGGGGGTTCAGATAATTCACCCCTCCACTTT; J: TRBJ1-6; D: NA; size: once; V: TRBV10-1; length: 17
CDR3: CASGKQGAQTYEQYF; DNA: TGTGCCAGCGGGAAACAGGGGGCGCAAACCTACGAGCAGTACTTC; J: TRBJ2-7; D: TRBD1; size: NA; V: TRBV6-5; length: 15
CDR3: CATSRGVEAGILSGANVLTF; DNA: TGTGCCACCAGCAGAGGCGTAGAGGCAGGAATTCTCTCTGGGGCCAACGTCCTGACTTTC; J: TRBJ2-6; D: NA; size: once; V: TRBV15; length: 20
CDR3: CASSHLGSNTEAFF; DNA: TGTGCCAGCAGCCACCTCGGATCGAACACTGAAGCTTTCTTT; J: TRBJ1-1; D: NA; size: NA; V: TRBV14; length: 14
CDR3: CASSLLPQETQYF; DNA: TGTGCCAGCAGCTTGCTCCCCCAAGAGACCCAGTACTTC; J: TRBJ2-5; D: NA; size: NA; V: TRBV5-4; length: 13
CDR3: CASSSLTYRAKNIQYF; DNA: TGTGCCAGCAGTTCATTGACCTACCGGGCCAAAAACATTCAGTACTTC; J: TRBJ2-4; D: NA; size: NA; V: TRBV6-5; length: 16
CDR3: CASSLVGTEAFF; DNA: TGTGCCAGCAGCCTCGTTGGGACTGAAGCTTTCTTT; J: TRBJ1-1; D: NA; size: NA; V: TRBV11-2; length: 12
CDR3: CASSLRGGPLEQYF; DNA: TGTGCCAGCAGCTTACGAGGGGGCCCCCTCGAGCAGTACTTC; J: TRBJ2-7; D: TRBD1; size: few; V: TRBV7-2; length: 14
CDR3: CSLKVNSGDTEAFF; DNA: TGCAGCCTAAAAGTCAACTCTGGGGACACTGAAGCTTTCTTT; J: TRBJ1-1; D: NA; size: NA; V: TRBV29-1; length: 14
CDR3: CASSFHWNTEAFF; DNA: TGTGCCAGCAGCTTCCATTGGAACACTGAAGCTTTCTTT; J: TRBJ1-1; D: NA; size: NA; V: TRBV13; length: 13
CDR3: CAISAGGAADTQYF; DNA: TGTGCCATCAGTGCCGGGGGGGCTGCAGATACGCAGTATTTT; J: TRBJ2-3; D: TRBD2; size: once; V: TRBV10-3; length: 14
CDR3: CASSQDRVLQYF; DNA: TGTGCCAGCTCCCAGGACAGGGTCCTGCAGTACTTC; J: TRBJ2-7; D: TRBD1; size: NA; V: TRBV7-9; length: 12
CDR3: CASSSSNYGYTF; DNA: TGTGCCAGCAGTTCTTCTAACTATGGCTACACCTTC; J: TRBJ1-2; D: NA; size: NA; V: TRBV12-3/TRBV12-4; length: 12
CDR3: CASRVTGASGNTIYF; DNA: TGTGCAAGTCGCGTGACAGGGGCCTCTGGAAACACCATATATTTT; J: TRBJ1-3; D: NA; size: NA; V: TRBV12-2; length: 15
CDR3: CASSVYPHRNTIYF; DNA: TGTGCCAGCAGCGTATACCCCCATAGAAACACCATATATTTT; J: TRBJ1-3; D: NA; size: NA; V: TRBV9; length: 14
CDR3: CASTARTGGDEKLFF; DNA: TGTGCCAGCACCGCACGAACAGGGGGAGATGAAAAACTGTTTTTT; J: TRBJ1-4; D: TRBD1; size: NA; V: TRBV27; length: 15
CDR3: CASSQDFGGSQPQHF; DNA: TGTGCCAGCAGCCAAGACTTTGGGGGAAGTCAGCCCCAGCATTTT; J: TRBJ1-5; D: NA; size: NA; V: TRBV4-2; length: 15
CDR3: CASSSYGQGIETQYF; DNA: TGTGCCAGCAGCTCGTATGGACAGGGGATCGAGACCCAGTACTTC; J: TRBJ2-5; D: TRBD1; size: NA; V: TRBV5-6; length: 15
CDR3: CASSLREGSAGGYTF; DNA: TGCGCCAGCAGCTTGCGGGAAGGGAGCGCAGGGGGCTACACCTTC; J: TRBJ1-2; D: NA; size: NA; V: TRBV5-1; length: 15